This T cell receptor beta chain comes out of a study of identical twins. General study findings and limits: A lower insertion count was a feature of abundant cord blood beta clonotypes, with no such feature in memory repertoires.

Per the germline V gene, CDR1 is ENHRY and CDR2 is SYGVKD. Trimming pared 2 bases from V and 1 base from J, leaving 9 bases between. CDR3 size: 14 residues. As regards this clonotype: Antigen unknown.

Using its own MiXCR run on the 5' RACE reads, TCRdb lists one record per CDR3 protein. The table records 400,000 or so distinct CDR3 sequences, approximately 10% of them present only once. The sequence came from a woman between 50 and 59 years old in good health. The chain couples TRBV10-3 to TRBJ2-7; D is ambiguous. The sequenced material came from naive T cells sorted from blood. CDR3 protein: CAISEGIGSYEQYF. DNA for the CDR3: TGTGCCATCAGTGAGGGAATAGGGTCCTACGAGCAGTACTTC.